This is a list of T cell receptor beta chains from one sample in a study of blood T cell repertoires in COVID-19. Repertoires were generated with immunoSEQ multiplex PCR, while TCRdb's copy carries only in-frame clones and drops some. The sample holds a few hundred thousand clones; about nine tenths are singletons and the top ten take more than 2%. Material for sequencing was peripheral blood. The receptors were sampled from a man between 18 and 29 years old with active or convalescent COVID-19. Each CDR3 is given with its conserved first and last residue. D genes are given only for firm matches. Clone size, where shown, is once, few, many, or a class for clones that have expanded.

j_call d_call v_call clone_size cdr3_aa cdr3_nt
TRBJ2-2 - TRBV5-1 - CASSYHTEPLNTGELFF TGCGCCAGCAGCTATCATACAGAGCCTTTGAACACCGGGGAGCTGTTTTTT
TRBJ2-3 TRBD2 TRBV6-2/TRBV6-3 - CASSGTSGGARNTQYF TGTGCCAGCAGCGGGACTAGCGGGGGGGCGCGAAATACGCAGTATTTT
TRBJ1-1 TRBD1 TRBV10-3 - CAIRAGGMNTEAFF TGTGCCATCAGGGCAGGGGGTATGAACACTGAAGCTTTCTTT
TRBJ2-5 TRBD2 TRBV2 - CASSEILAGGGTQYF TGTGCCAGCAGTGAAATACTAGCGGGAGGGGGGACCCAGTACTTC
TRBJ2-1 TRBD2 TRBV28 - CASSLTSGFNEQFF TGTGCCAGCAGTTTAACTAGCGGCTTCAATGAGCAGTTCTTC
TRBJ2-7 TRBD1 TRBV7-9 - CASSALKTGLDSYEQYF TGTGCCAGCAGCGCCCTTAAGACAGGGTTGGATTCCTACGAGCAGTACTTC
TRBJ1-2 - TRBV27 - CASSLGLSYGYTF TGTGCCAGCAGTTTAGGACTCTCCTATGGCTACACCTTC
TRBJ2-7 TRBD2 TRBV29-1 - CSVETSGRGEQYF TGCAGCGTTGAGACTAGCGGCCGGGGGGAGCAGTACTTC
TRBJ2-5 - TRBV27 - CASRVLGAGQETQYF TGTGCCAGCAGGGTGCTGGGGGCGGGTCAAGAGACCCAGTACTTC
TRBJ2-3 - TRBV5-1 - CASFTGHTTDTQYF TGCGCCAGCTTCACGGGACATACCACAGATACGCAGTATTTT
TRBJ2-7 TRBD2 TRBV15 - CATSAGTSGSEEQYF TGTGCCACCAGCGCCGGGACTAGCGGGAGTGAAGAGCAGTACTTC
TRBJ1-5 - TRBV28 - CASSGVGVGQPQHF TGTGCCAGCAGTGGCGTCGGGGTTGGGCAGCCCCAGCATTTT
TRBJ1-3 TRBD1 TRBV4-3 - CASSQVGDRAGNTIYF TGCGCCAGCAGCCAAGTAGGGGACAGGGCTGGAAACACCATATATTTT
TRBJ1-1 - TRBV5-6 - CASSFGNPGQEAFF TGTGCCAGCAGCTTCGGCAACCCGGGACAAGAAGCTTTCTTT
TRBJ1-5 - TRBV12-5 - CASGLGPNQPQHF TGTGCTAGTGGTTTGGGGCCAAATCAGCCCCAGCATTTT
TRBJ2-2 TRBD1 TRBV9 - CASNKGQGALGELFF TGTGCCAGCAATAAGGGGCAGGGGGCGCTGGGGGAGCTGTTTTTT
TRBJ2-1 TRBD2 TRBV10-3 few CAISVSGGGSYNEQFF TGTGCCATCAGTGTCAGCGGGGGTGGGTCCTACAATGAGCAGTTCTTC
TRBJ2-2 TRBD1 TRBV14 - CASSPSVFRGHIGELFF TGTGCCAGCAGCCCCTCTGTATTCAGGGGGCATATCGGGGAGCTGTTTTTT
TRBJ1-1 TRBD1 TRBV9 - CASSVGYRGNTEAFF TGTGCCAGCAGCGTAGGATACAGGGGGAACACTGAAGCTTTCTTT
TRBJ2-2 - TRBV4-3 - CASSQAPGRTGELFF TGCGCCAGCAGCCAAGCTCCAGGGCGAACCGGGGAGCTGTTTTTT
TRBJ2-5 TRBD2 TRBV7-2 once CASSPYGGGGQETQYF TGTGCCAGCAGCCCCTATGGAGGCGGGGGCCAAGAGACCCAGTACTTC
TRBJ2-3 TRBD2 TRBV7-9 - CASSLGLAGGPDTQYF TGTGCCAGCAGCTTAGGTCTAGCGGGAGGGCCAGATACGCAGTATTTT
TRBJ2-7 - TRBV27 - CASSLWSSEICEQYF TGTGCCAGCAGTTTATGGTCTAGCGAGATTTGCGAGCAGTACTTC
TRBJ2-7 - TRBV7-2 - CASSPPLLAYSYEQYF TGTGCCAGCAGCCCCCCGCTGCTAGCCTACTCCTACGAGCAGTACTTC
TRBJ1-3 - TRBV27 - CASSLGSGNTIYF TGTGCCAGCAGTCTTGGTAGTGGAAACACCATATATTTT
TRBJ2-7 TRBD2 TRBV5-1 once CASSPGGGLEYEQYF TGCGCCAGCAGCCCCGGGGGGGGGCTGGAGTACGAGCAGTACTTC
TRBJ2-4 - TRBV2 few CASSEGGRAKNIQYF TGTGCCAGCAGTGAAGGAGGTCGAGCCAAAAACATTCAGTACTTC
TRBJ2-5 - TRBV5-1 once CASSLQGHQETQYF TGCGCCAGCAGCTTACAGGGCCATCAAGAGACCCAGTACTTC
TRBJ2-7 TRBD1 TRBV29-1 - CSVWTGAGEQYF TGCAGCGTTTGGACAGGGGCAGGGGAGCAGTACTTC
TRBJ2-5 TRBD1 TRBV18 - CASSALGQKQETQYF TGTGCCAGCTCAGCATTGGGACAGAAACAAGAGACCCAGTACTTC
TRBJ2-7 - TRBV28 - CASSRNRIPYEQYF TGTGCCAGCAGCAGGAACAGGATCCCCTACGAGCAGTACTTC
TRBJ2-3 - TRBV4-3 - CASSQEGGRGADTQYF TGCGCCAGCAGCCAAGAGGGGGGGCGAGGGGCAGATACGCAGTATTTT
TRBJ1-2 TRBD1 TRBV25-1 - CASSNPGGNYGYTF TGTGCCAGCAGTAATCCAGGGGGTAACTATGGCTACACCTTC
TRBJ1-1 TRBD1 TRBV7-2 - CASSLAGTGYTEAFF TGTGCCAGCAGCTTAGCCGGGACAGGGTACACTGAAGCTTTCTTT
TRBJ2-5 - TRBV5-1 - CASSWGAVQETQYF TGCGCCAGCAGCTGGGGAGCAGTGCAAGAGACCCAGTACTTC
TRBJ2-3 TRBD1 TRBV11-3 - CASSSGQGSDTQYF TGTGCCAGCAGCTCGGGACAGGGGTCAGATACGCAGTATTTT
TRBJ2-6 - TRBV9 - CASSLFLSGANVLTF TGTGCCAGCAGCCTTTTCCTCTCTGGGGCCAACGTCCTGACTTTC
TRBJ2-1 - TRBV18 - CASHQTDNEQFF TGTGCCAGCCACCAAACTGACAATGAGCAGTTCTTC
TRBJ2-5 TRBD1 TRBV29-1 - CSLGQGETQYF TGCAGCCTAGGACAGGGTGAGACCCAGTACTTC
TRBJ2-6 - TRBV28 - CAGRGEGANVLTF TGTGCCGGGCGGGGTGAAGGGGCCAACGTCCTGACTTTC
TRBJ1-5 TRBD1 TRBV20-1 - CSASWTGPSNQPQHF TGCAGTGCTAGTTGGACAGGTCCTAGCAATCAGCCCCAGCATTTT
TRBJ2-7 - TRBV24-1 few CATSDLQRQGRYEQYF TGTGCCACCAGTGATTTGCAACGGCAGGGAAGGTACGAGCAGTACTTC
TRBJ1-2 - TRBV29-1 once CSVYPEDSNYGYTF TGCAGCGTATATCCCGAGGACAGCAACTATGGCTACACCTTC
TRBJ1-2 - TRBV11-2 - CASSLVGGSGYGYTF TGTGCCAGCAGCTTAGTCGGAGGGAGCGGCTATGGCTACACCTTC
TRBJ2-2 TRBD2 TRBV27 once CASSFSGGPLFGELFF TGTGCCAGCAGTTTCTCGGGAGGGCCGTTATTCGGGGAGCTGTTTTTT
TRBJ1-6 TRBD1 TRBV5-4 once CASSLDTGANSPLHF TGTGCCAGCAGCTTAGATACAGGGGCTAATTCACCCCTCCACTTT
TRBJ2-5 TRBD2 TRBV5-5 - CASSLTSGGPYQETQYF TGTGCCAGCAGCTTGACTAGCGGGGGCCCGTATCAAGAGACCCAGTACTTC
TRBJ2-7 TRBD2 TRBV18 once CASSPRPISGSEYYEQYF TGTGCCAGCTCACCACGGCCAATTAGCGGGAGCGAATACTACGAGCAGTACTTC
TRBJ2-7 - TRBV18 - CASSPPMGRYEQYF TGTGCCAGCTCACCACCGATGGGCAGATACGAGCAGTACTTC
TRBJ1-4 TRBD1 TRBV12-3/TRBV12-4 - CASRRGQGEKLFF TGTGCCAGCAGACGGGGACAGGGAGAAAAACTGTTTTTT
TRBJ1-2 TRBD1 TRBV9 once CASSALQGVGYTF TGTGCCAGCAGCGCCTTACAGGGGGTTGGCTACACCTTC
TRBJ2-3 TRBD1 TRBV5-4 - CASSPGGTNGDTQYF TGTGCCAGCAGCCCAGGGGGTACTAACGGCGATACGCAGTATTTT
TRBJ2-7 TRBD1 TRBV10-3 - CAISDPGQPHEEQYF TGTGCCATCAGTGACCCGGGACAGCCCCATGAGGAGCAGTACTTC